The clone carrying this T cell receptor beta chain was found a few times. Its antigen is unknown. This sample was included in a study of T cells in localized non-small cell lung cancer. There are 16 residues in the CDR3. Germline V CDR1 and CDR2: SGHVS, FNYEAQ. V lost 3 bases and J lost 0; bases outside the gene matches: 4. Overall study results and limits: Among the top 100 tumor clones, a median about 57 appeared in adjacent lung.

The table came from immunoSEQ multiplex PCR; TCRdb's copy has only in-frame clones and leaves some out. The sample shows under 2,000 clones, 24% of them seen only once. Sequences were derived from lung tumor tissue, sampled before any cancer treatment. The receptor was derived from a female donor older than 55 with stage II squamous cell lung carcinoma. The J gene is TRBJ2-1, the V gene TRBV7-6, with 8 bases that match TRBD1. CDR3 sequence reads: CASSFWTGLSYNEQFF. The CDR3 DNA follows: TGTGCCAGCAGCTTCTGGACAGGGCTCTCCTACAATGAGCAGTTCTTC.